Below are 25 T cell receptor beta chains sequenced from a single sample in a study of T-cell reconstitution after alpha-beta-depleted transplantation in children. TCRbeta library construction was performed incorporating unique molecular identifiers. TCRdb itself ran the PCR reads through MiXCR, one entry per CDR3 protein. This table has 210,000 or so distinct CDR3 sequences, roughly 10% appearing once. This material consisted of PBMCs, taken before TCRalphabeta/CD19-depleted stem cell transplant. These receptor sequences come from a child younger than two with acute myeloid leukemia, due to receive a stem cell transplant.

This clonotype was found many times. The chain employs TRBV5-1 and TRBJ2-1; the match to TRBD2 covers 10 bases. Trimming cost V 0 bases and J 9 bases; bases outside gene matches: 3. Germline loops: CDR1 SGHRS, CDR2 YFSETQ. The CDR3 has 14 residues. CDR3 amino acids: CASSLVAGGFEQFF. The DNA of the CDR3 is TGCGCCAGCAGCTTGGTAGCGGGAGGTTTTGAGCAGTTCTTC.

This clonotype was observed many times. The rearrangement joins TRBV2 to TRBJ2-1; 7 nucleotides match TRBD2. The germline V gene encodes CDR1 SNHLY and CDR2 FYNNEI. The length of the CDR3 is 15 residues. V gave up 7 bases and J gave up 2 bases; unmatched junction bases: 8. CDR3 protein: CASTEGAGAYNEQFF. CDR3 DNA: TGTGCCAGCACCGAAGGGGCGGGGGCCTACAATGAGCAGTTCTTC.

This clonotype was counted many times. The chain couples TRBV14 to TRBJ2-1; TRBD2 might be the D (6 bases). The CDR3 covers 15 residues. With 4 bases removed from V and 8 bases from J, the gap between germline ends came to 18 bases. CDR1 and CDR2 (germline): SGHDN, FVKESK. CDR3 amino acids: CASSPLGGLNHEQFF. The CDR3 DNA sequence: TGTGCCAGCAGCCCCCTGGGGGGTCTCAATCATGAGCAGTTCTTC.

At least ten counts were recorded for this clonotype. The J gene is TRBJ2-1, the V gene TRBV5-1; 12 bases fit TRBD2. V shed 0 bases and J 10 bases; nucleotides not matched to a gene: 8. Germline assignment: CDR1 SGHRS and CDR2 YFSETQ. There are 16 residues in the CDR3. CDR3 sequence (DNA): TGCGCCAGCAGCTTGGGACTAGCGGGAGCCGGTGAGGAGCAGTTCTTC. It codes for CASSLGLAGAGEEQFF.

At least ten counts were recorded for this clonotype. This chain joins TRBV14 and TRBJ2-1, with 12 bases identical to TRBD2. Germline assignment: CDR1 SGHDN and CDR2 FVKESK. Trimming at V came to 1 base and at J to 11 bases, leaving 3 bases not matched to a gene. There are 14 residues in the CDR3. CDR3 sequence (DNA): TGTGCCAGCAGCCAAGCTACTAGCGGGGGGAAGCAGTTCTTC. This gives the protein CASSQATSGGKQFF.

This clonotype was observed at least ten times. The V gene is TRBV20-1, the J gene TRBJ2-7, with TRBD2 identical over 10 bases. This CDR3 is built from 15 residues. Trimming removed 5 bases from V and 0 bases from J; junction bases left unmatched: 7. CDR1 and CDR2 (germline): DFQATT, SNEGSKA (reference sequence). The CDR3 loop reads CSAPQAGGSSYEQYF. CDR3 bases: TGCAGTGCTCCTCAAGCGGGGGGGAGCTCCTACGAGCAGTACTTC.

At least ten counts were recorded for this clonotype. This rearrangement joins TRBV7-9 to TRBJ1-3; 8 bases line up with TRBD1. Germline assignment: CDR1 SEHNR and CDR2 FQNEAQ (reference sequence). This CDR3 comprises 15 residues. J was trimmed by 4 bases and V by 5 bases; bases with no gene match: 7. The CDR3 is CASSIPGQEGNTIYF. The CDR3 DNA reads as TGTGCCAGCAGCATCCCGGGACAGGAGGGAAACACCATATATTTT. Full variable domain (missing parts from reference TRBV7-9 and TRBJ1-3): DTGVSQNPRHKITKRGQNVTFRCDPISEHNRLYWYRQTLGQGPEFLTYFQNEAQLEKSRLLSDRFSAERPKGSFSTLEIQRTEQGDSAMYLCASSIPGQEGNTIYFGEGSWLTVV.

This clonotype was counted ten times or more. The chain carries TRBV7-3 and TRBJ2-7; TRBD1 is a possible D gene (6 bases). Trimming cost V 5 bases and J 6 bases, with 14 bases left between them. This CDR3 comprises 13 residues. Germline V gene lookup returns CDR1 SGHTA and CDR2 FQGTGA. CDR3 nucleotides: TGTGCCAGCAGCCAGACAGGAGAAAGCGAGCAGTACTTC. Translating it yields CASSQTGESEQYF.

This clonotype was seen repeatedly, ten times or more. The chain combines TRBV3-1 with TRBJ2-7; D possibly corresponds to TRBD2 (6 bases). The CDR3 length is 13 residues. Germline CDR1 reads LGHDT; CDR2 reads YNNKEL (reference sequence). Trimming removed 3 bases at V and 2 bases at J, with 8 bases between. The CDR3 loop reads CASSQGLPYEQYF. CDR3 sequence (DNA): TGTGCCAGCAGCCAGGGACTCCCCTACGAGCAGTACTTC.

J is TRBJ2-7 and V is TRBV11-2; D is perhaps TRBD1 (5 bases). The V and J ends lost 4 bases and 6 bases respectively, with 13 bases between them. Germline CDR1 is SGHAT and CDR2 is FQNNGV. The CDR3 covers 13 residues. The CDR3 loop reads CASSSDIRVEQYF. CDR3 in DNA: TGTGCCAGCAGCTCCGACATCAGGGTCGAGCAGTACTTC.

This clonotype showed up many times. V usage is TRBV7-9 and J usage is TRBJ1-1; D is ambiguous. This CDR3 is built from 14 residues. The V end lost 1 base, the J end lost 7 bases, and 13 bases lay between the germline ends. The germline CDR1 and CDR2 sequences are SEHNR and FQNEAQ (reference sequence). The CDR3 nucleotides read TGTGCCAGCAGCTTAGGCCAGCTAAGAGATGAAGCTTTCTTT. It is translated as CASSLGQLRDEAFF. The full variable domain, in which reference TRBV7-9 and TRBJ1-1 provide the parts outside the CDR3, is DTGVSQNPRHKITKRGQNVTFRCDPISEHNRLYWYRQTLGQGPEFLTYFQNEAQLEKSRLLSDRFSAERPKGSFSTLEIQRTEQGDSAMYLCASSLGQLRDEAFFGQGTRLTVV.

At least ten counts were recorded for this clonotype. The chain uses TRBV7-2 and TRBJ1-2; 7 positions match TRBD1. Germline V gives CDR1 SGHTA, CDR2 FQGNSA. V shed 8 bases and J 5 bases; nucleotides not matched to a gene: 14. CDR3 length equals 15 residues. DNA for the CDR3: TGTGCCAGCGGACAACAGGGGCCGAATTCTTATGGCTACACCTTC. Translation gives CASGQQGPNSYGYTF.

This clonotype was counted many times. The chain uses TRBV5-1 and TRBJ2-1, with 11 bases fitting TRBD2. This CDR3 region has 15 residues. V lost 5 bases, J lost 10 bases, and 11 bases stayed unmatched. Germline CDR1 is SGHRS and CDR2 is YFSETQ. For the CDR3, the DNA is TGCGCCAGCAGTACCGGGACTAGCGGTCTTGGAGAGCAGTTCTTC. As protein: CASSTGTSGLGEQFF.

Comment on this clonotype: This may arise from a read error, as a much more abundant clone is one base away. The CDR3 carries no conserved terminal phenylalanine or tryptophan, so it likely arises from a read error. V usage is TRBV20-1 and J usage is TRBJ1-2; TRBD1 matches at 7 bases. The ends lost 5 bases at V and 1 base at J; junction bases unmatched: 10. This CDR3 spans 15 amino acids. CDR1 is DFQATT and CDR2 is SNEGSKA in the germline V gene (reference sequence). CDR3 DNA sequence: TGCAGTGCTCCCGAGGGGGCGCCCGGTAACTATGGCTACACCCTC. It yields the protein CSAPEGAPGNYGYTL.

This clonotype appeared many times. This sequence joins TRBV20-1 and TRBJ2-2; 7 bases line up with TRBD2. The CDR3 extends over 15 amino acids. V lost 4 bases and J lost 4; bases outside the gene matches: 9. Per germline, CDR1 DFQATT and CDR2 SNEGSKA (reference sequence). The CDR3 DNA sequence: TGCAGTGCTACCCAGCGGGAAGGGGCCACCGGGGAGCTGTTTTTT. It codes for CSATQREGATGELFF.

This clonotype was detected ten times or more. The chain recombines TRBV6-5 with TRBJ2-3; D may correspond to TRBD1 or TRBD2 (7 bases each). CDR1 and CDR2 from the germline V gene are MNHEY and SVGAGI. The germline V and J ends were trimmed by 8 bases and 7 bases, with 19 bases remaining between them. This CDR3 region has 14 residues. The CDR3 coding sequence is TGTGCCAGCTCTCAGGGGGGGCCTCCAAATACGCAGTATTTT. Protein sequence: CASSQGGPPNTQYF.

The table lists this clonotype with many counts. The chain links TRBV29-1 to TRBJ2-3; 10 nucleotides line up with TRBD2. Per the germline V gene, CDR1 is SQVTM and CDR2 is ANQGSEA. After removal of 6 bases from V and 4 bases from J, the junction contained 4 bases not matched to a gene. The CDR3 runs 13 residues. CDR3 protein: CSVSGGVSDTQYF. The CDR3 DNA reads TGCAGCGTAAGCGGGGGGGTCTCAGATACGCAGTATTTT.

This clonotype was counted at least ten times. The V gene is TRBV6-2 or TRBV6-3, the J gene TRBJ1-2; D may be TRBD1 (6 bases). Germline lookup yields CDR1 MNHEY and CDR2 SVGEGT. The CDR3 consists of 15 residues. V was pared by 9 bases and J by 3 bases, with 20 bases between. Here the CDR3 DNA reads TGTGCCAGTACGGACAGCGCAACTCGCCACTATGGCTACACCTTC. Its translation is CASTDSATRHYGYTF.

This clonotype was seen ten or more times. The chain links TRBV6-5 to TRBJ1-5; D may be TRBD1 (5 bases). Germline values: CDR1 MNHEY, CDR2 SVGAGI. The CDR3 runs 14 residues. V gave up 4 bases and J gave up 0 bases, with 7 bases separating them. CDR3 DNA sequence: TGTGCCAGCAGTTGGACATTTAGCAATCAGCCCCAGCATTTT. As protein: CASSWTFSNQPQHF.

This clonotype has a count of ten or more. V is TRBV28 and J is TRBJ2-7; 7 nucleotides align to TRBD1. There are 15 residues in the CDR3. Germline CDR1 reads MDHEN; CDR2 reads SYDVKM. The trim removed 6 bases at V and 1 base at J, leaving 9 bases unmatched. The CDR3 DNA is TGTGCCAGCAGGACAGGGTCTCTTGTTTCCTACGAGCAGTACTTC. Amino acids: CASRTGSLVSYEQYF.

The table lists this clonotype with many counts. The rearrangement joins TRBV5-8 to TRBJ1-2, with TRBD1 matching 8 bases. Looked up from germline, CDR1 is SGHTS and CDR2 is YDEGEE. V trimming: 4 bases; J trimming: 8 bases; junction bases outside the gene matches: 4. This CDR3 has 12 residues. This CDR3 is CASSPGGWGYTF. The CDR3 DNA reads TGTGCCAGCAGCCCAGGGGGCTGGGGCTACACCTTC.

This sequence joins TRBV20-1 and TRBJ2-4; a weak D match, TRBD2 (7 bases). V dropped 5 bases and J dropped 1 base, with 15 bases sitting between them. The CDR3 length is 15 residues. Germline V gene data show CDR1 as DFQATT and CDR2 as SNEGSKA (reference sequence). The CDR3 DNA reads TGCAGTGCTGGGGGGGGGGCAGAGGCCAAAAACATTCAGTACTTC. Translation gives CSAGGGAEAKNIQYF.

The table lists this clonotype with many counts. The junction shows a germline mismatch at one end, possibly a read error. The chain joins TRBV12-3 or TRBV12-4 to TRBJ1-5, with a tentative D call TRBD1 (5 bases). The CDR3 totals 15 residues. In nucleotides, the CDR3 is TGTGCCAGCAGTTCCTCAACCATCGACAGCGGGCCCCAACATTTT. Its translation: CASSSSTIDSGPQHF.

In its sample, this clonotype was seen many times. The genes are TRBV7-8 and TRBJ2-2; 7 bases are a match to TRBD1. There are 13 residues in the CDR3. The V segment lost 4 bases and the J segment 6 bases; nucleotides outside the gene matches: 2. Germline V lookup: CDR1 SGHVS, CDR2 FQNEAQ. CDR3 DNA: TGTGCCAGCAGCTCGCAGGGGGCCGGGGAGCTGTTTTTT. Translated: CASSSQGAGELFF.

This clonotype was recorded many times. In nucleotides, the CDR3 is TGTGCCAGCAGTTACTCGACTCGCTATGGCTACACCTTC. Protein sequence: CASSYSTRYGYTF. V usage is TRBV6-2 or TRBV6-3 and J usage is TRBJ1-2; D remains ambiguous. From germline, CDR1 is MNHEY and CDR2 SVGEGT. The CDR3 sequence is 13 residues long. With 0 bases removed from V and 4 bases from J, the gap between germline ends came to 6 bases.